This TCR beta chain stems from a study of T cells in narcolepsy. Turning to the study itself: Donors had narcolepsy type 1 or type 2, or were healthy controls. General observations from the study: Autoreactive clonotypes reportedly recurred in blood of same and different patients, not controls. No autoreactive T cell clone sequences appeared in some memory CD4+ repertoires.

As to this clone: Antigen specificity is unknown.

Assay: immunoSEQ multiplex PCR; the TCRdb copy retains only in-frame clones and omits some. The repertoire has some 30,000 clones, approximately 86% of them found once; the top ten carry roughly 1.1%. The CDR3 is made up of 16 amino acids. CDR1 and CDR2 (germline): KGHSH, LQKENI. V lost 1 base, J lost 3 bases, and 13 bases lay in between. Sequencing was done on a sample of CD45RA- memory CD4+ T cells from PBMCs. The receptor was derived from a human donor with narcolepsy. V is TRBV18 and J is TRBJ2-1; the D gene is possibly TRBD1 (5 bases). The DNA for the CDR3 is TGTGCCAGCTCACCACGTGGGGCCAACCTCTACAATGAGCAGTTCTTC. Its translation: CASSPRGANLYNEQFF.